The 26 T cell receptor beta chains in this list originate from one sample, sequenced in a study of T-cell reconstitution after alpha-beta-depleted transplantation in children. Researchers prepared the TCRbeta library using unique molecular identifiers, the study reports. TCRdb passed the PCR reads through MiXCR, listing each CDR3 protein once. The data contain more than 15,000 distinct CDR3 sequences, around 12% of them singletons. Sequencing was performed on PBMCs, mostly from graft donor cells, taken 180 days after TCRalphabeta/CD19-depleted stem cell transplant. Receptors were obtained from a boy younger than two who had a stem cell transplant for Wiskott-Aldrich syndrome, so the T cells may come from the graft donor.

The rearrangement links TRBV6-2 or TRBV6-3 to TRBJ1-5, with D perhaps TRBD1 (6 bases). V dropped 7 bases and J dropped 2 bases, with 15 bases sitting between them. Germline V gene sequence: CDR1 MNHEY, CDR2 SVGEGT. This CDR3 comprises 15 residues. CDR3 nucleotides: TGTGCCAGCAAAACAGGGTACTCTGGCAATCAGCCCCAGCATTTT. This encodes CASKTGYSGNQPQHF.

The genes are TRBV6-1 and TRBJ2-6; tentative D call: TRBD1 (6 bases). CDR1 is MNHNS and CDR2 is SASEGT in the germline V gene. The V and J ends lost 4 bases and 4 bases respectively, with 14 bases between them. The CDR3 extends over 16 amino acids. The CDR3 here is CASSATGLTGANVLTF. The CDR3 bases are TGTGCCAGCAGTGCTACAGGGCTGACCGGGGCCAACGTCCTGACTTTC.

This clonotype was observed at least ten times. CDR3 nucleotides: TGTGCCAGCAGTTATGGTCTAGCGGGAGGGCGGGAGACCCAGTACTTC. Translating it yields CASSYGLAGGRETQYF. J is TRBJ2-5 and V is TRBV12-3 or TRBV12-4; 12 bases align to TRBD2. J was trimmed by 5 bases and V by 4 bases; bases with no gene match: 8. The CDR3 consists of 16 residues.

This clonotype was counted only a few times. The chain carries TRBV6-5 and TRBJ1-2; 7 positions agree with TRBD1. CDR1 and CDR2 (germline): MNHEY, SVGAGI. The CDR3 sequence is 14 residues long. V gave up 6 bases and J gave up 3 bases; unmatched junction bases: 7. The CDR3 here is CASRYRGRDYGYTF. CDR3 in DNA: TGTGCCAGCAGGTACAGGGGTAGAGACTATGGCTACACCTTC.

This clonotype was seen more than once but under ten times. The J gene is TRBJ1-2, the V gene TRBV5-1; 8 nucleotides match TRBD1. Germline assignment: CDR1 SGHRS and CDR2 YFSETQ. The trim removed 5 bases at V and 8 bases at J, leaving 14 bases unmatched. The CDR3 contains 15 residues. CDR3 nucleotides: TGCGCCAGCAGTACCTCAGGGGGCATAAAGCCCGGCTACACCTTC. It specifies CASSTSGGIKPGYTF.

This clonotype was observed a handful of times. The J gene is TRBJ1-2, the V gene TRBV5-6; tentatively, D is TRBD1 (6 bases). Trimming removed 4 bases at V and 7 bases at J, with 17 bases between. The germline V gene encodes CDR1 SGHDT and CDR2 YYEEEE. The CDR3 sequence is 14 residues long. Written as DNA, the CDR3 is TGTGCCAGCAGCCCCTCGGGCAGGGGCCTTGGCTACACCTTC. Translating gives CASSPSGRGLGYTF.

This clonotype was observed a few times. The chain employs TRBV7-9 and TRBJ1-5; perhaps TRBD1 as D (6 bases). This CDR3 spans 17 amino acids. The V and J ends lost 0 bases and 4 bases respectively, with 16 bases between them. Per germline, CDR1 SEHNR and CDR2 FQNEAQ (reference sequence). The DNA for the CDR3 is TGTGCCAGCAGCTTAGCGATCACAGGGACCATTAATCAGCCCCAGCATTTT. Its translation: CASSLAITGTINQPQHF.

V gene TRBV7-9 combines with J gene TRBJ2-1, with TRBD2 identical over 14 bases. CDR3 length: 17 amino acids. Germline CDR1 is SEHNR and CDR2 is FQNEAQ (reference sequence). V shed 4 bases, J shed 7 bases, and the junction held 9 bases outside the gene matches. CDR3 region: CASSSERTSGRRNEQFF. CDR3 nucleotides: TGTGCCAGCAGCTCCGAAAGGACTAGCGGGAGGCGTAATGAGCAGTTCTTC.

This clonotype was counted at least ten times. The chain has TRBV6-5 and TRBJ2-2, with TRBD2 matching over 8 bases. V was pared by 2 bases and J by 4 bases, with 6 bases of the junction left unmatched. CDR1 and CDR2 (germline): MNHEY, SVGAGI. The CDR3 length is 16 residues. In DNA form, the CDR3 reads TGTGCCAGCAGTTACCCCAGCGGGAGCGGCACCGGGGAGCTGTTTTTT. Protein product: CASSYPSGSGTGELFF.

A note on this clonotype: One end of the junction fails to match germline, which may point to a read error. The chain uses TRBV7-9 and TRBJ2-7; D gene uncertain. Germline V gene data show CDR1 as SEHNR and CDR2 as FQNEAQ (reference sequence). This CDR3 contains 12 residues. This CDR3 reads CASSLGAVLRHF. The CDR3 DNA sequence: TGTGCCAGCAGCTTAGGGGCGGTTCTTAGGCACTTC.

The chain carries TRBV6-2 or TRBV6-3 and TRBJ2-7; the match to TRBD1 covers 9 bases. CDR1 and CDR2 (germline): MNHEY, SVGEGT. This CDR3 region has 14 residues. Unmatched junction bases numbered 8, after V lost 9 bases and J lost 2 bases. Written as DNA, the CDR3 is TGTGCCAGGGGAGACAGGGGGACCCCCTACGAGCAGTACTTC. Translated, it gives CARGDRGTPYEQYF.

This clonotype was observed a few times. CDR3 DNA: TGCGCCAGCAGCTTGCTCGGACAGGGGGACAATGAGCAGTTCTTC. Translating gives CASSLLGQGDNEQFF. The chain couples TRBV5-1 to TRBJ2-1, with 10 positions matching TRBD1. CDR3 length: 15 residues. The germline CDR1 and CDR2 sequences are SGHRS and YFSETQ. With 1 base clipped from V and 5 bases from J, the junction kept 3 bases outside the gene matches.

The gene calls are TRBV7-2 and TRBJ2-1; D gene ambiguous. CDR1 SGHTA and CDR2 FQGNSA come from the germline V gene. The V gene lost 1 base and the J gene lost 2 bases, with 9 bases spanning the gap. This CDR3 is 15 amino acids long. CDR3: CASSLGVVAYNEQFF. CDR3 coding DNA: TGTGCCAGCAGCTTAGGAGTAGTTGCCTACAATGAGCAGTTCTTC. The full variable domain, its missing parts supplied by reference TRBV7-2 and TRBJ2-1, is GAGVSQSPSNKVTEKGKDVELRCDPISGHTALYWYRQSLGQGLEFLIYFQGNSAPDKSGLPSDRFSAERTGGSVSTLTIQRTQQEDSAVYLCASSLGVVAYNEQFFGPGTRLTVL.

This clonotype has ten or more counts. This chain joins TRBV12-1 and TRBJ2-3; TRBD1, the table's D call, was not compared with the DNA. TRBV12-1 is annotated as a pseudogene. The CDR3 is 14 residues long. The CDR3 sequence is CASSAGTGTDTQYF. The CDR3 DNA reads as TGTGCCAGCAGCGCCGGGACAGGCACAGATACGCAGTATTTT.

This clonotype occurred many times. One end of the junction fails to match germline, which may point to a read error. The chain uses TRBV5-6 and TRBJ2-1, with D perhaps TRBD2 (8 bases). There are 14 residues in the CDR3. Germline-derived CDR1 and CDR2 are SGHDT and YYEEEE. DNA of the CDR3: TGTGCCAGCAGCTCGTTCCAGCTAGGGACTAGGGGGCTCTTC. It yields the protein CASSSFQLGTRGLF. Supplemented by reference TRBV5-6 and TRBJ2-1, the full variable domain reads DAGVTQSPTHLIKTRGQQVTLRCSPKSGHDTVSWYQQALGQGPQFIFQYYEEEERQRGNFPDRFSGHQFPNYSSELNVNALLLGDSALYLCASSSFQLGTRGLFGPGTRLTVL.

This clonotype was seen ten or more times. The chain has TRBV7-8 and TRBJ2-1, with D uncertain. From germline, CDR1 is SGHVS and CDR2 FQNEAQ. This CDR3 has 14 amino acids. V was shortened by 3 bases and J by 3 bases, with 9 bases between the two germline ends. CDR3 region: CASSFSDYYNEQFF. The CDR3 DNA is TGTGCCAGCAGCTTCAGCGATTACTACAATGAGCAGTTCTTC.

This clonotype has just a few counts. The V call is TRBV6-5, the J call TRBJ1-5; D not certain. This CDR3 is 13 amino acids long. Per germline, CDR1 MNHEY and CDR2 SVGAGI. V lost 2 bases to trimming and J lost 6 bases, with 8 bases between them. The CDR3 sequence: CASSYGYSQPQHF. CDR3 bases: TGTGCCAGCAGTTACGGTTATAGTCAGCCCCAGCATTTT.

With respect to this clonotype: No DNA is shown, since the ends of the CDR3 on it are uncertain; the CDR3 is the one TCRdb lists. The V and J genes are TRBV7-5 and TRBJ2-1; the table's D call, TRBD1, has no DNA check behind it. TRBV7-5 is tagged as a pseudogene. The CDR3 comprises 17 residues, both ends counted. Here the CDR3 reads CISVSEAGGRPGNEQFF.

The J gene is TRBJ2-7, the V gene TRBV20-1; maybe TRBD1 (6 bases). From germline, CDR1 is DFQATT and CDR2 SNEGSKA (reference sequence). This CDR3 is built from 15 residues. The V end was cut by 0 bases, the J end by 4 bases, with 16 bases between. The CDR3 coding sequence is TGCAGTGCTAGAGACCTTCTTGGGACAACTTACGAGCAGTACTTC. It codes for CSARDLLGTTYEQYF.

This clonotype has more than one count but fewer than ten. The chain couples TRBV29-1 to TRBJ2-7, with TRBD1 identical over 11 bases. Trimming took 3 bases from V and 3 from J; bases not matched to a gene: 4. Per the germline V gene, CDR1 is SQVTM and CDR2 is ANQGSEA. The CDR3 spans 14 residues. CDR3 coding DNA: TGCAGCGTTGAGGAGGGGACAGGGGGCTACGAGCAGTACTTC. Its protein product is CSVEEGTGGYEQYF.

This chain uses TRBV5-1 with TRBJ2-2, with D tentatively TRBD1 (6 bases). The CDR3 length is 17 residues. Deletions cut 4 bases from V and 0 bases from J, with 16 bases between. Germline V gene sequence: CDR1 SGHRS, CDR2 YFSETQ. The CDR3 DNA reads as TGCGCCAGCAGCCCAGGGACACCACTTACGAACACCGGGGAGCTGTTTTTT. Encoded protein: CASSPGTPLTNTGELFF.

This clonotype was seen repeatedly, ten times or more. The J gene is TRBJ2-5, the V gene TRBV3-1, with D unclear. There are 11 residues in the CDR3. The germline gives CDR1 LGHDT, CDR2 YNNKEL (reference sequence). V lost 4 bases to trimming and J lost 2 bases, with 2 bases between them. CDR3 bases: TGTGCCAGCAGCCTTCAAGAGACCCAGTACTTC. Translating it yields CASSLQETQYF.

On this clonotype itself: A much bigger clone sits one base away, suggesting this may be a read error. The chain joins TRBV6-5 to TRBJ1-2; 9 nucleotides line up with TRBD1. Germline lookup yields CDR1 MNHEY and CDR2 SVGAGI. The CDR3 is made up of 13 amino acids. The V and J ends lost 6 bases and 8 bases, in that order; junction bases with no gene match: 7. CDR3 protein: CASRPTGGQGYTF. As DNA, the CDR3 is TGTGCCAGCAGGCCGACAGGGGGACAGGGCTACACCTTC.

CDR3 nucleotides: TGTGCCAGCAGTTACTCAAGCTCCAGATTAGCCACTGAAGCTTTCTTT. It translates to CASSYSSSRLATEAFF. The rearrangement joins TRBV6-5 to TRBJ1-1; unclear D gene. Looked up from germline, CDR1 is MNHEY and CDR2 is SVGAGI. V gave up 0 bases and J gave up 4 bases, with 15 bases separating them. The CDR3 consists of 16 residues.

This clonotype was counted at least ten times. The chain is built from TRBV7-6 and TRBJ2-3; the match to TRBD2 covers 13 bases. V was pared by 2 bases and J by 2 bases, with 10 bases of the junction left unmatched. Per the germline V gene, CDR1 is SGHVS and CDR2 is FNYEAQ. This CDR3 is built from 19 residues. The CDR3 DNA is TGTGCCAGCAGCTTAAGTTGGACTAGCGGGAGCTCGCACACAGATACGCAGTATTTT. It codes for CASSLSWTSGSSHTDTQYF.

This clonotype was seen ten or more times. The chain recombines TRBV12-5 with TRBJ2-1; 10 bases map to TRBD2. This CDR3 is built from 15 residues. Germline loops: CDR1 LGHNT, CDR2 FRNRAP. The junction had 1 base not matched to a gene; V was cut back by 0 bases and J by 5 bases. The CDR3 loop reads CASGLVGLADNEQFF. In DNA, the CDR3 is TGTGCTAGTGGTTTGGTAGGACTAGCGGACAATGAGCAGTTCTTC.